The present T cell receptor (beta chain) was sequenced within a study of vaccination effects on CD4 cells after COVID-19. CDR3 length: 15 residues. Trimming at V came to 3 bases and at J to 8 bases, leaving 6 bases not matched to a gene. Germline CDR1 is KGHDR and CDR2 is SFDVKD. Generated by immunoSEQ multiplex PCR, the TCRdb table keeps only in-frame clones and is missing some. The data contain about 27,000 clones, around 75% of them seen just once; the ten biggest clones take up about 20%. With respect to this clone: Its antigen is unknown.

Viral peptide pool expansion of antigen-specific CD4+ T cells preceded sequencing in the ViraFEST assay. When around 10 days of culture had elapsed, CD4+ T cells were isolated. The study found no prior SARS-CoV-2 infection in the vaccine recipients, who tested negative for nucleocapsid antibodies. Half-medium replacement with IL-2 medium occurred on days 3 and 7. Study results and limitations: Only 1 of 255 vaccine-induced clones from healthy vaccinees cross-reacted with common cold coronaviruses. Both infection-induced and vaccine-induced clones contracted markedly at late post-vaccination timepoints.

The sequencing here drew on CD4+ T cells from PBMCs cultured with HCoV-NL63 spike peptides, taken before COVID-19 vaccination. This clonotype originated in a human donor who received a COVID-19 vaccine. The genes are TRBV24-1 and TRBJ2-1; 10 bases fit TRBD2. CDR3 residues: CATSDNSGGGYEQFF. The CDR3 DNA reads TGTGCCACCAGTGATAACAGCGGGGGGGGTTATGAGCAGTTCTTC.